This TCR beta chain was obtained from a study of blood T cell repertoires in COVID-19. Background on the study: Samples of COVID-19 (acute and convalescent) were obtained from the United States, Italy and Spain. PBMCs, B-cell-depleted T cells, or T cells provided the cDNA or gDNA that made up the material.

The CDR3 has 14 amino acids. V was pared by 5 bases and J by 3 bases, with 5 bases of the junction left unmatched. Germline V gives CDR1 KGHSH, CDR2 LQKENI. Methods used by the authors: Researchers report that nucleated cell counts were estimated from reference gene primer amplification. Data came from immunoSEQ multiplex PCR; TCRdb stores just in-frame clones and leaves some out. V, J and clone size reflect that table, while D and trimming were determined from the DNA. The table lists approximately 170,000 clones, about 88% of them singletons. The sequence was obtained from a young man with acute or convalescent COVID-19. The sample taken for sequencing was peripheral blood. This chain uses TRBV18 with TRBJ2-5, with 8 bases matching TRBD1. The CDR3 bases are TGTGCCAGCTCATTCCCAGGGGGCAAAGAGACCCAGTACTTC. Its translation is CASSFPGGKETQYF.